The rows below give T cell receptor beta chains drawn from one sample of a study of blood T cell repertoires in COVID-19. Produced via immunoSEQ multiplex PCR; TCRdb's table is partial and in-frame only. Of fewer than 500,000 clones in the sample, 80% to 90% are singletons; the top ten hold roughly 4.3%. Material: peripheral blood. The receptors shown here come from a woman in her twenties or thirties with acute or convalescent COVID-19. The CDR3 runs from the conserved cysteine through the conserved F or W. Each record gives: D gene, CDR3 length, J gene, clone size, V gene, CDR3 DNA, CDR3 protein. The D gene is left open where the match is weak. For some rows the clone size is stated as once, few or many, or as a class when expanded; others skip it.

- 14 TRBJ1-5 - TRBV5-6 TGTGCCAGCAGCCCGTGGGGACACCTACAGCCCCAGCATTTT CASSPWGHLQPQHF
TRBD2 17 TRBJ2-3 - TRBV7-6 TGTGCCAGCAGCGACCGCGGCGGGGGGATGGTTTCAGATACGCAGTATTTT CASSDRGGGMVSDTQYF
TRBD1 16 TRBJ1-5 - TRBV6-2/TRBV6-3 TGTGCCAGCAGTAGCCGGGACAGGGGAGGCAATCAGCCCCAGCATTTT CASSSRDRGGNQPQHF
- 14 TRBJ2-5 - TRBV28 TGTGCCAGCAAAGTCATAACAGAACAAGAGACCCAGTACTTC CASKVITEQETQYF
- 17 TRBJ2-1 - TRBV5-1 TGCGCCAGCAGCCCTTCCGGGGGGCGGGGGCCTTACAATGAGCAGTTCTTC CASSPSGGRGPYNEQFF
- 15 TRBJ1-5 - TRBV28 TGTGCCAGCAGTCTAAGGGGGATTAGCAATCAGCCCCAGCATTTT CASSLRGISNQPQHF
TRBD1 14 TRBJ2-4 - TRBV2 TGTGCCAGCAAAACGCGACAGGGTCAAAACATTCAGTACTTC CASKTRQGQNIQYF
- 17 TRBJ1-6 - TRBV5-6 TGTGCCAGCAGCTCCTCGAAGGGGCGGAATTATAATTCACCCCTCCACTTT CASSSSKGRNYNSPLHF
TRBD1 14 TRBJ2-2 - TRBV29-1 TGCAGCGTCGGGGCGCAGGGGGCTGCCGGGGAGCTGTTTTTT CSVGAQGAAGELFF
- 16 TRBJ2-2 - TRBV27 TGTGCCAGCAGTTTACACCAAGCGCTGAACACCGGGGAGCTGTTTTTT CASSLHQALNTGELFF
TRBD1 14 TRBJ2-2 - TRBV27 TGTGCCAGCAGCCCGCCAGGGGGCACCGGGGAGCTGTTTTTT CASSPPGGTGELFF
- 12 TRBJ2-3 - TRBV7-9 TGTGCCAGCAGTCTAGATGCAGATACGCAGTATTTT CASSLDADTQYF
- 13 TRBJ2-1 - TRBV24-1 TGTGCCACCGCCCGGGGCTCCTACAATGAGCAGTTCTTC CATARGSYNEQFF
- 13 TRBJ2-5 - TRBV30 TGTGCCTGGAGTGGGGCCCTAAAAGAGACCCAGTACTTC CAWSGALKETQYF
TRBD1 15 TRBJ2-5 - TRBV28 TGTGCCAGCAGTCCCAAGACAGGGTACCAAGAGACCCAGTACTTC CASSPKTGYQETQYF
TRBD2 14 TRBJ2-7 once TRBV9 TGTGCCAGCAGCGCAGCGGGGAACTCCTACGAGCAGTACTTC CASSAAGNSYEQYF
- 15 TRBJ2-1 - TRBV27 TGTGCCAGCAGCTCGCCGGGGGAACCTTACAATGAGCAGTTCTTC CASSSPGEPYNEQFF
TRBD2 15 TRBJ2-7 - TRBV4-1 TGCGCCAGCAGCCAAGTTAGGACTAGTAGGTACGAGCAGTACTTC CASSQVRTSRYEQYF
- 14 TRBJ2-2 - TRBV29-1 TGCAGCGTTTTCGGACAGTTGAACACCGGGGAGCTGTTTTTT CSVFGQLNTGELFF
- 15 TRBJ2-2 - TRBV11-1 TGTGCCAGCAGCTCGACAGGGAGGTGGACCGGGGAGCTGTTTTTT CASSSTGRWTGELFF
- 14 TRBJ1-5 - TRBV6-5 TGTGCCAGCACCGTGGACAGCCAAATAGGGCCCCAGCATTTT CASTVDSQIGPQHF
TRBD2 15 TRBJ2-3 - TRBV9 TGTGCCAGCAGCACAAGCGGGGGAAACGCGAATACGCAGTATTTT CASSTSGGNANTQYF
TRBD2 16 TRBJ2-5 - TRBV24-1 TGTGCCACCAGTGATGCCCGGCGGGGGGCCGGAGAGACCCAGTACTTC CATSDARRGAGETQYF
TRBD2 14 TRBJ2-7 - TRBV27 TGTGCCAGCAGTGACCGCGGGGGGGCGTCCGAGCAGTACTTC CASSDRGGASEQYF
- 15 TRBJ2-3 - TRBV6-5 TGTGCCAGCAGTACGGGACACCTGAGCACAGATACGCAGTATTTT CASSTGHLSTDTQYF
- 15 TRBJ1-1 once TRBV5-1 TGCGCCAGCAGCCTAAGACCGGGACAAGGCACTGAAGCTTTCTTT CASSLRPGQGTEAFF
TRBD1 17 TRBJ2-7 - TRBV27 TGTGCCAGCAGTCCCTCCCCGGGACAGGTTTATTCCTACGAGCAGTACTTC CASSPSPGQVYSYEQYF
TRBD1 16 TRBJ1-1 - TRBV18 TGTGCCAGCTCACCTGGGGACAGGGGTCTGAACACTGAAGCTTTCTTT CASSPGDRGLNTEAFF
- 15 TRBJ1-2 - TRBV9 TGTGCCAGCACCGAGAATGGACAGTCTAACTATGGCTACACCTTC CASTENGQSNYGYTF
TRBD1 16 TRBJ2-2 - TRBV18 TGTGCCAGCTCACCACAGGGACAGGGGACCCCCGGGGAGCTGTTTTTT CASSPQGQGTPGELFF
- 14 TRBJ2-2 once TRBV11-2 TGTGCCAGCAGCTTAGGACGGGGGACCGGGGAGCTGTTTTTT CASSLGRGTGELFF
- 14 TRBJ2-3 - TRBV19 TGTGCCAGTAGTGCCCGGGGGAGCACAGATACGCAGTATTTT CASSARGSTDTQYF